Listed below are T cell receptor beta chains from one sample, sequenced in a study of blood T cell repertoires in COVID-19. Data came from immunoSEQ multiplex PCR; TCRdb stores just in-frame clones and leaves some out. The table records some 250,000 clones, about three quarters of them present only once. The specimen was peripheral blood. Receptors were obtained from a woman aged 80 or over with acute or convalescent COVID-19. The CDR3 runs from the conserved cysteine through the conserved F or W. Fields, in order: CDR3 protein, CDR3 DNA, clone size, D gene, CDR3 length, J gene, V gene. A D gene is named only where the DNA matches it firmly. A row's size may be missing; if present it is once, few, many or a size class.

CDR3 protein: CASSEYGSGIGADTQYF
CDR3 DNA: TGTGCCAGCAGTGAATATGGTAGCGGGATAGGAGCAGATACGCAGTATTTT
clone size: .
D gene: TRBD2
CDR3 length: 17
J gene: TRBJ2-3
V gene: TRBV6-1

CDR3 protein: CASSWGLAGGGDIQYF
CDR3 DNA: TGCGCCAGCAGCTGGGGACTAGCGGGAGGAGGGGACATTCAGTACTTC
clone size: .
D gene: TRBD2
CDR3 length: 16
J gene: TRBJ2-4
V gene: TRBV5-1

CDR3 protein: CASSFRQGAVSGNTIYF
CDR3 DNA: TGCGCCAGCAGCTTTCGACAGGGGGCTGTTTCTGGAAACACCATATATTTT
clone size: .
D gene: TRBD1
CDR3 length: 17
J gene: TRBJ1-3
V gene: TRBV4-1

CDR3 protein: CAISRGQGARDYGYTF
CDR3 DNA: TGTGCCATCAGCCGGGGACAGGGGGCGCGGGACTATGGCTACACCTTC
clone size: once
D gene: TRBD1
CDR3 length: 16
J gene: TRBJ1-2
V gene: TRBV10-3

CDR3 protein: CASSHGTGGREKLFF
CDR3 DNA: TGTGCCAGCAGTCATGGGACAGGGGGTAGGGAAAAACTGTTTTTT
clone size: .
D gene: TRBD1
CDR3 length: 15
J gene: TRBJ1-4
V gene: TRBV28

CDR3 protein: CASSPWPRSLTGELFF
CDR3 DNA: TGTGCCAGCAGCCCCTGGCCGCGTAGCCTCACCGGGGAGCTGTTTTTT
clone size: .
D gene: .
CDR3 length: 16
J gene: TRBJ2-2
V gene: TRBV7-2

CDR3 protein: CASRLNEQFF
CDR3 DNA: TGTGCCAGCAGACTCAATGAGCAGTTCTTC
clone size: .
D gene: .
CDR3 length: 10
J gene: TRBJ2-1
V gene: TRBV6-6

CDR3 protein: CSVAPGQGSYNEQFF
CDR3 DNA: TGCAGCGTCGCTCCGGGACAGGGCTCCTACAATGAGCAGTTCTTC
clone size: .
D gene: TRBD1
CDR3 length: 15
J gene: TRBJ2-1
V gene: TRBV29-1

CDR3 protein: CASSLVGDRGTDTQYF
CDR3 DNA: TGCGCCAGCAGCTTGGTCGGGGACAGGGGGACAGATACGCAGTATTTT
clone size: few
D gene: TRBD1
CDR3 length: 16
J gene: TRBJ2-3
V gene: TRBV5-1

CDR3 protein: CASSGRGGGSSYNSPLHF
CDR3 DNA: TGTGCCAGCAGTGGCAGGGGCGGGGGGAGCTCCTATAATTCACCCCTCCACTTT
clone size: .
D gene: .
CDR3 length: 18
J gene: TRBJ1-6
V gene: TRBV6-1

CDR3 protein: CASSFYRVNSGYTF
CDR3 DNA: TGTGCCAGCAGCTTTTACAGGGTCAACTCGGGCTACACCTTC
clone size: once
D gene: .
CDR3 length: 14
J gene: TRBJ1-2
V gene: TRBV5-6

CDR3 protein: CASSTRRVLNLYGYTF
CDR3 DNA: TGTGCCAGCAGCACTCGACGGGTACTTAACCTCTATGGCTACACCTTC
clone size: .
D gene: .
CDR3 length: 16
J gene: TRBJ1-2
V gene: TRBV7-8

CDR3 protein: CASGTQGGEQYF
CDR3 DNA: TGTGCTAGTGGTACCCAAGGGGGCGAGCAGTACTTC
clone size: .
D gene: .
CDR3 length: 12
J gene: TRBJ2-7
V gene: TRBV12-5

CDR3 protein: CASSLSTGGNEKLFF
CDR3 DNA: TGTGCCAGCAGTTTATCGACAGGGGGGAATGAAAAACTGTTTTTT
clone size: few
D gene: TRBD1
CDR3 length: 15
J gene: TRBJ1-4
V gene: TRBV28

CDR3 protein: CASSLPGQGPYGYTF
CDR3 DNA: TGTGCCAGCAGCTTACCGGGACAGGGCCCCTATGGCTACACCTTC
clone size: .
D gene: TRBD1
CDR3 length: 15
J gene: TRBJ1-2
V gene: TRBV5-8

CDR3 protein: CASSRDSGTGNTIYF
CDR3 DNA: TGTGCCAGCAGTCGAGACAGTGGGACAGGAAACACCATATATTTT
clone size: once
D gene: .
CDR3 length: 15
J gene: TRBJ1-3
V gene: TRBV2